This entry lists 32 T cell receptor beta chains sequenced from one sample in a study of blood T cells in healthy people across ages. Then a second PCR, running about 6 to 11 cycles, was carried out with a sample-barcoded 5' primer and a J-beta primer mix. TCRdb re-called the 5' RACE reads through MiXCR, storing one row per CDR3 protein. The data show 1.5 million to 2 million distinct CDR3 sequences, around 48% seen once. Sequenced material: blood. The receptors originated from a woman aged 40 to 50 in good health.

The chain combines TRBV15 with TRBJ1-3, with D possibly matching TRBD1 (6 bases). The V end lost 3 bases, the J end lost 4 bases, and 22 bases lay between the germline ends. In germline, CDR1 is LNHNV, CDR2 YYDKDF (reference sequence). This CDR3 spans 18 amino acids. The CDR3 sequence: CATSSRPGASPFGNTIYF. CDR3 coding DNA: TGTGCCACCAGCAGTAGACCAGGGGCTTCCCCCTTCGGAAACACCATATATTTT.

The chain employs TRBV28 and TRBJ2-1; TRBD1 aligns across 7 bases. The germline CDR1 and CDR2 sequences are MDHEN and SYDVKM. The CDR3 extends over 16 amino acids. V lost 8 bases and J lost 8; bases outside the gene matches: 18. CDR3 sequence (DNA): TGTGCCAGCTCCATCCCGGGACAGATCCTTAGGGATGAGCAGTTCTTC. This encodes CASSIPGQILRDEQFF.

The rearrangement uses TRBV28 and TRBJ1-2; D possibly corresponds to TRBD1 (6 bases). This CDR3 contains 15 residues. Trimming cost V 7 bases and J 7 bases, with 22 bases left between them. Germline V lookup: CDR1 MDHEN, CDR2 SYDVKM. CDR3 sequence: CASIPHRDILTGYTF. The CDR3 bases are TGTGCCAGCATCCCCCATCGGGACATTTTGACTGGCTACACCTTC.

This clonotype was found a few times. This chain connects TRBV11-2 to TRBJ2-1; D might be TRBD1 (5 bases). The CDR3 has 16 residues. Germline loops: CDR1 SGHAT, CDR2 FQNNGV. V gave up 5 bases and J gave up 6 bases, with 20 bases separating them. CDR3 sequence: CASSLGHSYSTNEQFF. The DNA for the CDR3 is TGTGCCAGCAGCCTAGGACACAGTTACTCGACCAATGAGCAGTTCTTC.

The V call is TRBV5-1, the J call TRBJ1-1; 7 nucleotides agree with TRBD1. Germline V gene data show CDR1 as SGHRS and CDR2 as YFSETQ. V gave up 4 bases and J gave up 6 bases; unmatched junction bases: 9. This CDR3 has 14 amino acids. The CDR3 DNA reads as TGCGCCAGCAGCCCCTCAGGGGGAGTATCTGAAGCTTTCTTT. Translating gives CASSPSGGVSEAFF.

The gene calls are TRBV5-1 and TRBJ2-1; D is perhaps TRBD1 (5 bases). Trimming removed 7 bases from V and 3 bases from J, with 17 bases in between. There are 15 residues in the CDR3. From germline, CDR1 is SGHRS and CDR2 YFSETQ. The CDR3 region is CASAAKGADYNEQFF. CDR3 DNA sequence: TGCGCCAGCGCCGCCAAAGGGGCGGACTACAATGAGCAGTTCTTC.

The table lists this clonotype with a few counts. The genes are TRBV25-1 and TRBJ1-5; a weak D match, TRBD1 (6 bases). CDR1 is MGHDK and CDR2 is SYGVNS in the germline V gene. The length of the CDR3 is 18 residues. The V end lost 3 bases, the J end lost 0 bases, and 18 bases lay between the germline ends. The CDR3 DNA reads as TGTGCCAGCAGTGAGATCGTTGGAGGGGGGAGTAGCAATCAGCCCCAGCATTTT. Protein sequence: CASSEIVGGGSSNQPQHF.

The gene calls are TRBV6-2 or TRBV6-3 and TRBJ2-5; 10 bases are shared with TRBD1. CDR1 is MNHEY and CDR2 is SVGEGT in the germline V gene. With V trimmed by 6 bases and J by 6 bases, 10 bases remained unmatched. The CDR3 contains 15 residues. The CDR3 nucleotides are TGTGCCAGCAGCCCCGGACAGGGGGTCGGGAAGACCCAGTACTTC. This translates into CASSPGQGVGKTQYF.

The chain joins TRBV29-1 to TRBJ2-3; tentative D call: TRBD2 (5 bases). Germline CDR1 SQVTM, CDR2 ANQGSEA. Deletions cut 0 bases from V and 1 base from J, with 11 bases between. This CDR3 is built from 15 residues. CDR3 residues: CSVEEAGSGTDTQYF. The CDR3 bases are TGCAGCGTTGAAGAGGCGGGCAGCGGCACAGATACGCAGTATTTT.

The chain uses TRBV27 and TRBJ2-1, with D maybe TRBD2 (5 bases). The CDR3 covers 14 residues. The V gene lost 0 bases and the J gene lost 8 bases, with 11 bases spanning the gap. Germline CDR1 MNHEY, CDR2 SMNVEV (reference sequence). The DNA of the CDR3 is TGTGCCAGCAGTTTATCGCCTAGCAGCGATGAGCAGTTCTTC. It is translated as CASSLSPSSDEQFF.

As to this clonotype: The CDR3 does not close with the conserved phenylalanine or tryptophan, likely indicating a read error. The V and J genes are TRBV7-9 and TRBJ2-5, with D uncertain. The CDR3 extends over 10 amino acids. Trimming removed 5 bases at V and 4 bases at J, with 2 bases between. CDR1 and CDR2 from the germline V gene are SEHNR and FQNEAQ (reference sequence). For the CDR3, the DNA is TGTGCCAGCAGCCGAGAGACCCAGTACTTA. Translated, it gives CASSRETQYL.

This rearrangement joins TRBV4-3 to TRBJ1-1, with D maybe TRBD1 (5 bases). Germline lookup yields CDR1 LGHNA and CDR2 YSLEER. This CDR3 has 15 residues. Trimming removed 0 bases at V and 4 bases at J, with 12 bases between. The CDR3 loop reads CASSQDWQGSTEAFF. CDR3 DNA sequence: TGCGCCAGCAGCCAAGATTGGCAGGGCAGCACTGAAGCTTTCTTT.

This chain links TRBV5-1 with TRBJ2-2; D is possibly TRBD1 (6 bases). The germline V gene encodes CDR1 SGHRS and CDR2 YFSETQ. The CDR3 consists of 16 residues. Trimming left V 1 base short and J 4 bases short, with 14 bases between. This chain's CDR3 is CASSLLQGSGTGELFF. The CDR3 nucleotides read TGCGCCAGCAGCTTGTTACAGGGAAGTGGCACCGGGGAGCTGTTTTTT.

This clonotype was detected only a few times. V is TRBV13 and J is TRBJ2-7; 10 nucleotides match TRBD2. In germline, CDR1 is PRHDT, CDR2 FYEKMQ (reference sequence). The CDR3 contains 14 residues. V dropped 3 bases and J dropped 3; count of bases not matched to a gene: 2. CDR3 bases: TGTGCCAGCAGCTTGGGACTAGCGAACTACGAGCAGTACTTC. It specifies CASSLGLANYEQYF.

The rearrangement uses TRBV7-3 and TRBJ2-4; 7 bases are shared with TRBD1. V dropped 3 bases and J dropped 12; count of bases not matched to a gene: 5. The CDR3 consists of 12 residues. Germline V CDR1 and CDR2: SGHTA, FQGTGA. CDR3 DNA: TGTGCCAGCAGCTTCCGGGACAGAGATCAGTACTTC. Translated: CASSFRDRDQYF.

CDR3 DNA: TGTGCCACCAGTGACCGGGGGACAGGGGAGAACTATGGCTACACCTTC. Amino acid sequence: CATSDRGTGENYGYTF. The chain couples TRBV24-1 to TRBJ1-2, with 10 bases that match TRBD1. With V trimmed by 4 bases and J by 2 bases, 6 bases remained unmatched. The CDR3 is made up of 16 amino acids. The germline CDR1 and CDR2 sequences are KGHDR and SFDVKD.

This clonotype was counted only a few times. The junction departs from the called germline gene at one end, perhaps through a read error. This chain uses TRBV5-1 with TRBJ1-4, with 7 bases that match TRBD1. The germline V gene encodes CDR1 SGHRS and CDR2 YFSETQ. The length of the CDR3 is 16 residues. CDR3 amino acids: CASSSTGPATNGKLFF. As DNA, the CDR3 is TGCGCCAGCAGCTCGACAGGGCCTGCAACTAATGGAAAACTGTTTTTT.

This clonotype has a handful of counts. The CDR3 DNA reads TGTGCCAGATGGACAGGGAAAGCGACCCAGTACTTC. It encodes CARWTGKATQYF. This chain uses TRBV6-5 with TRBJ2-5; 8 bases are shared with TRBD1. With V trimmed by 9 bases and J by 7 bases, 7 bases remained unmatched. CDR1 is MNHEY and CDR2 is SVGAGI in the germline V gene. The CDR3 contains 12 residues.

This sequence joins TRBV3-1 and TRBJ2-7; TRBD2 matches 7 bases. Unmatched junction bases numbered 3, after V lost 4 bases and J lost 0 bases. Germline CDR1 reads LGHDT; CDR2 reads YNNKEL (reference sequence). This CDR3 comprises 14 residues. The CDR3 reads CASSRQRDSYEQYF. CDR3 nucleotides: TGTGCCAGCAGCCGACAGCGGGACTCCTACGAGCAGTACTTC.

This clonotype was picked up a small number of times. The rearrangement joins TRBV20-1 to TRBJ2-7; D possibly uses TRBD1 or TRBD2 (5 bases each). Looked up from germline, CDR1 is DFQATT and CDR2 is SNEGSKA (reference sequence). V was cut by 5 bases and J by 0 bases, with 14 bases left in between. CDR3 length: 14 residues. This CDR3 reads CSAEPRDDSYEQYF. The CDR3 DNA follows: TGCAGTGCTGAGCCCCGGGACGACTCCTACGAGCAGTACTTC.

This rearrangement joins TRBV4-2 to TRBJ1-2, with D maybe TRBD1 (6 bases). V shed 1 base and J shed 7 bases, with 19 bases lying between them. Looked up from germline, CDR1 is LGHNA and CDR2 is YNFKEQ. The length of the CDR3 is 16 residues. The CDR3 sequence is CASSQAIQGSDFGYTF. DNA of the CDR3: TGTGCCAGCAGCCAAGCCATACAGGGATCCGACTTTGGCTACACCTTC.

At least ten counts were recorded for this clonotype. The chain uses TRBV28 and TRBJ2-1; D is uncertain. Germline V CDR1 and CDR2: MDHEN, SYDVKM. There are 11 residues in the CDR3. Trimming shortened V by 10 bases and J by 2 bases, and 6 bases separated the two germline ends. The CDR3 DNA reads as TGTGCCACCATCACCTACAATGAGCAGTTCTTC. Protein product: CATITYNEQFF.

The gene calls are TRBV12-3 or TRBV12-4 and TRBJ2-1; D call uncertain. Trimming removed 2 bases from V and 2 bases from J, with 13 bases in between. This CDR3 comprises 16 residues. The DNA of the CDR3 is TGTGCCAGCAGTTTATCACCGCCTCGAACCTACAATGAGCAGTTCTTC. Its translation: CASSLSPPRTYNEQFF.

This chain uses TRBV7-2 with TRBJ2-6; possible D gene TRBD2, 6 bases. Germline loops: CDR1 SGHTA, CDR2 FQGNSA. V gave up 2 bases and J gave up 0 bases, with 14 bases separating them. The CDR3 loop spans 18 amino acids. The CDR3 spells CASSLIGGRGSGANVLTF. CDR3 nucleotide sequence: TGTGCCAGCAGCTTAATCGGGGGAAGGGGCTCTGGGGCCAACGTCCTGACTTTC. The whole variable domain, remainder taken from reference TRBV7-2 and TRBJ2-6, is GAGVSQSPSNKVTEKGKDVELRCDPISGHTALYWYRQSLGQGLEFLIYFQGNSAPDKSGLPSDRFSAERTGGSVSTLTIQRTQQEDSAVYLCASSLIGGRGSGANVLTFGAGSRLTVL.

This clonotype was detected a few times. The CDR3 region is CSLDSLREQYF. As DNA, the CDR3 is TGCAGTCTGGACTCACTGAGGGAGCAGTACTTC. The gene calls are TRBV20-1 and TRBJ2-7, with D possibly being TRBD2 (5 bases). This CDR3 is 11 amino acids long. The V gene's germline CDR1 is DFQATT and CDR2 SNEGSKA (reference sequence). V was shortened by 8 bases and J by 7 bases, with 15 bases between the two germline ends.

The CDR3 loop reads CASSGRDQPQHF. The CDR3 DNA reads as TGTGCCAGCAGTGGTAGGGATCAGCCCCAGCATTTT. This sequence joins TRBV27 and TRBJ1-5; D is ambiguous. This CDR3 is 12 amino acids long. Germline CDR1 is MNHEY and CDR2 is SMNVEV (reference sequence). Trimming left V 5 bases short and J 5 bases short, with 7 bases between.

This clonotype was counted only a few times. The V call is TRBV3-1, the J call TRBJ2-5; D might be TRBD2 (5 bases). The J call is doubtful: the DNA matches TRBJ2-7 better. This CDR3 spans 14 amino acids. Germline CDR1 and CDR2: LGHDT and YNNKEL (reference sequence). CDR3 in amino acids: CASSQVSGNGEQYF. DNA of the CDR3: TGTGCCAGCAGCCAAGTTTCGGGGAATGGCGAGCAGTACTTC.

CDR3 sequence (DNA): TGCGCCAGCAGCTCCGGGACTATATCAAATGAGCAGTACTTC. Translated, it gives CASSSGTISNEQYF. The chain combines TRBV5-1 with TRBJ2-5; 7 bases fit TRBD2. The CDR3 contains 14 residues. The trim removed 3 bases at V and 11 bases at J, leaving 13 bases unmatched. Germline V gene sequence: CDR1 SGHRS, CDR2 YFSETQ.

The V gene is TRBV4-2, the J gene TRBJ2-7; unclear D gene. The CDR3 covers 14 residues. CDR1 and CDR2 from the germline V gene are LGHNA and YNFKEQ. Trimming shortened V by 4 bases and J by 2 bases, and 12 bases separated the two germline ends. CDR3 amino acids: CASSPRVTTYEQYF. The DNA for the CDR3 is TGTGCCAGCAGCCCTCGGGTCACCACCTACGAGCAGTACTTC.

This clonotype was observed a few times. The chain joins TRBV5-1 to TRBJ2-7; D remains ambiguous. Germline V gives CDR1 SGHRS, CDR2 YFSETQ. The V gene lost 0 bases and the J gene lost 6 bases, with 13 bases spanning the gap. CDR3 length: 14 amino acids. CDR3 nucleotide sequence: TGCGCCAGCAGCTTGGGGGTCTCGTCTTCCGAGCAGTACTTC. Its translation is CASSLGVSSSEQYF.

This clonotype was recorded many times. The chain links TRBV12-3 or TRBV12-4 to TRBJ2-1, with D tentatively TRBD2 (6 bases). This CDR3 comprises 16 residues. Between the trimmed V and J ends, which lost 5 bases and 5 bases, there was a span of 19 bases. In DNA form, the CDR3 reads TGTGCCAGCAGTGACCCCCAACGGGGGATTAACAATGAGCAGTTCTTC. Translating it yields CASSDPQRGINNEQFF.

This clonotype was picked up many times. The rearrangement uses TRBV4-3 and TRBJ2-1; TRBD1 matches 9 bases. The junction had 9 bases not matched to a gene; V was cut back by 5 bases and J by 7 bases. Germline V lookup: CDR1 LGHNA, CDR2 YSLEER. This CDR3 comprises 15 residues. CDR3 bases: TGCGCCAGCAGCTCAAGGGGGGACAGGGTTAATGAGCAGTTCTTC. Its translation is CASSSRGDRVNEQFF.